This T cell receptor (beta chain) is from a study of T cells in Graves' hyperthyroidism and ophthalmopathy. Amplified regions were TCR beta CDR3 sequences from RNA transcripts. Using the HTBI primer set, a first-round RT-PCR was run on the TCR CDR3. One entry per CDR3 protein results from TCRdb running MiXCR on the multiplex PCR reads. The table lists approximately 380,000 distinct CDR3 sequences, roughly 18% of them singletons. The CDR3 is made up of 15 amino acids. Germline CDR1 reads LGHDT; CDR2 reads YNNKEL (reference sequence). Trimming took off 5 bases at V and 1 base at J, with 12 bases between the two ends. This clonotype came up many times.

The chain links TRBV3-1 to TRBJ2-1, with D possibly TRBD2 on 5 matching bases. The receptor's source is a man aged 18 to 29 with Graves' ophthalmopathy. Sequencing was done on a sample of blood. CDR3 sequence: CASSLARQSYNEQFF. In DNA form, the CDR3 reads TGTGCCAGCAGCTTAGCGAGACAATCCTACAATGAGCAGTTCTTC.